Listed here are 27 T cell receptor beta chains from one sample, sequenced in a study of T cell responses to AZD1222 COVID-19 vaccine. The assay was immunoSEQ multiplex PCR, and TCRdb's table has in-frame clones only and misses some. The data contain fewer than 150,000 clones, 70% to 90% of them singletons. This specimen was peripheral blood, taken 28 days after the second AZD1222 dose. These receptor sequences come from an adult who received the AZD1222 COVID-19 vaccine.

The chain employs TRBV5-1 and TRBJ1-2; the D is unclear. V was cut by 2 bases and J by 2 bases, with 13 bases left in between. The CDR3 extends over 15 amino acids. Germline loops: CDR1 SGHRS, CDR2 YFSETQ. This CDR3 reads CASSLFTALNYGYTF. In DNA form, the CDR3 reads TGCGCCAGCAGCTTATTTACTGCACTAAACTATGGCTACACCTTC.

The chain carries TRBV4-3 and TRBJ1-1, with a possible D match to TRBD1 (5 bases). CDR1 LGHNA and CDR2 YSLEER come from the germline V gene. The CDR3 totals 17 residues. V dropped 0 bases and J dropped 0 bases, with 14 bases sitting between them. The CDR3 sequence is CASSQEAGKGMNTEAFF. CDR3 DNA: TGCGCCAGCAGCCAAGAGGCGGGGAAGGGGATGAACACTGAAGCTTTCTTT.

This chain uses TRBV6-1 with TRBJ2-3, with D maybe TRBD2 (6 bases). The germline V and J ends were trimmed by 4 bases and 5 bases, with 19 bases remaining between them. The CDR3 spans 16 residues. From germline, CDR1 is MNHNS and CDR2 SASEGT. For the CDR3, the DNA is TGTGCCAGCAGTGGGGCATCGGGGGTCCAAGGAGATACGCAGTATTTT. Amino acids: CASSGASGVQGDTQYF.

The rearrangement joins TRBV18 to TRBJ2-5; no clear D gene. Deletions cut 6 bases from V and 7 bases from J, with 12 bases between. Germline V gene data show CDR1 as KGHSH and CDR2 as LQKENI. The CDR3 is 12 residues long. The CDR3 spells CASSPPLGTQYF. CDR3 bases: TGTGCCAGCTCCCCCCCGTTAGGGACCCAGTACTTC.

This clone was detected once. The rearrangement uses TRBV20-1 and TRBJ1-2, with D possibly matching TRBD1 (5 bases). From germline, CDR1 is DFQATT and CDR2 SNEGSKA (reference sequence). The CDR3 contains 13 residues. V lost 3 bases and J 5 bases, leaving 13 bases between the germline ends. The CDR3 region is CSASMPGSYGYTF. CDR3 sequence (DNA): TGCAGTGCTAGTATGCCAGGGTCTTATGGCTACACCTTC.

The CDR3 nucleotides are TGTGCCAGCAGCACCCGTGTAGGCGACGCCGGGACTTACACCGGGGAGCTGTTTTTT. It is translated as CASSTRVGDAGTYTGELFF. The V and J genes are TRBV9 and TRBJ2-2, with D possibly TRBD2 on 6 matching bases. The CDR3 is 19 amino acids. Per the germline V gene, CDR1 is SGDLS and CDR2 is YYNGEE. Between the trimmed V and J ends, which lost 4 bases and 3 bases, there was a span of 25 bases.

This chain connects TRBV12-5 to TRBJ2-5; 11 nucleotides agree with TRBD1. Germline CDR1 reads LGHNT; CDR2 reads FRNRAP. The V and J ends lost 6 bases and 5 bases, in that order; junction bases with no gene match: 11. This CDR3 region has 16 residues. CDR3: CASGHPRTGGWETQYF. CDR3 in DNA: TGTGCTAGTGGCCATCCAAGGACAGGGGGCTGGGAGACCCAGTACTTC.

The rearrangement joins TRBV14 to TRBJ1-1, with TRBD1 identical over 7 bases. This CDR3 is built from 16 residues. CDR1 is SGHDN, CDR2 FVKESK, per germline. With 4 bases clipped from V and 0 bases from J, the junction kept 8 bases outside the gene matches. The CDR3, as DNA: TGTGCCAGCAGCCCGCGACAGGGCACAATGAACACTGAAGCTTTCTTT. This gives the protein CASSPRQGTMNTEAFF.

The chain combines TRBV7-3 with TRBJ1-1; D remains ambiguous. Trimming removed 1 base at V and 0 bases at J, with 9 bases between. Per germline, CDR1 SGHTA and CDR2 FQGTGA. The CDR3 is 15 amino acids. Here the CDR3 reads CASSLKGSLNTEAFF. The DNA for the CDR3 is TGTGCCAGCAGCTTAAAAGGTTCGCTGAACACTGAAGCTTTCTTT.

This rearrangement joins TRBV7-2 to TRBJ2-1; weak D call: TRBD1 (10 bases). The CDR3 totals 19 residues. V shed 5 bases and J shed 5 bases, with 28 bases lying between them. The V gene's germline CDR1 is SGHTA and CDR2 FQGNSA. The CDR3 bases are TGTGCCAGCAGCCCTGTAATAACCCTAGCGGGACAGGGGAACAATGAGCAGTTCTTC. Its protein is CASSPVITLAGQGNNEQFF.

This clone was counted only a few times. The chain is built from TRBV27 and TRBJ2-7; TRBD2 aligns across 12 bases. Per the germline V gene, CDR1 is MNHEY and CDR2 is SMNVEV (reference sequence). The J segment lost 5 bases and the V segment lost 4 bases, leaving 9 bases of the junction unmatched. The CDR3 has 16 amino acids. In DNA, the CDR3 is TGTGCCAGCAGTTCGATACTAGCGGGAGGCCTCGACGAGCAGTACTTC. Translation gives CASSSILAGGLDEQYF.

The chain employs TRBV5-4 and TRBJ2-5, with TRBD2 identical over 11 bases. Germline V gene data show CDR1 as SGHNT and CDR2 as YYREEE (reference sequence). The CDR3 has 15 residues. Losses at the gene ends were 4 bases for V and 0 bases for J; bases not matched to a gene: 2. CDR3 DNA sequence: TGTGCCAGCAGCAGGGGACTAGCGGACCAAGAGACCCAGTACTTC. Its protein is CASSRGLADQETQYF.

The genes are TRBV4-3 and TRBJ2-7; possibly TRBD2 for D (5 bases). Trimming left V 1 base short and J 3 bases short, with 7 bases between. The CDR3 has 13 amino acids. Germline V CDR1 and CDR2: LGHNA, YSLEER. The CDR3 reads CASSQGAGYEQYF. The CDR3 nucleotides read TGCGCCAGCAGCCAAGGGGCGGGCTACGAGCAGTACTTC.

This chain links TRBV5-1 with TRBJ2-1, with D perhaps TRBD2 (6 bases). V was clipped by 5 bases and J by 3 bases, with 15 bases between them. The CDR3 spans 15 residues. CDR1 is SGHRS and CDR2 is YFSETQ in the germline V gene. Written as DNA, the CDR3 is TGCGCCAGCAGGCGTGGGCGGGACCTCTACAATGAGCAGTTCTTC. Translating it yields CASRRGRDLYNEQFF. Together with reference TRBV5-1 and TRBJ2-1, the CDR3 gives the full variable domain: KAGVTQTPRYLIKTRGQQVTLSCSPISGHRSVSWYQQTPGQGLQFLFEYFSETQRNKGNFPGRFSGRQFSNSRSEMNVSTLELGDSALYLCASRRGRDLYNEQFFGPGTRLTVL.

The rearrangement uses TRBV30 and TRBJ1-2; 7 bases align to TRBD1. CDR1 GTSNPN and CDR2 SVGIG come from the germline V gene (reference sequence). The trim removed 4 bases at V and 5 bases at J, leaving 13 bases unmatched. The CDR3 contains 15 residues. In nucleotides, the CDR3 is TGTGCCTGGACTTATCGAGACAGGGCAAGATATGGCTACACCTTC. Its translation is CAWTYRDRARYGYTF.

The V gene is TRBV10-3, the J gene TRBJ1-2; D unclear. CDR1 ENHRY and CDR2 SYGVKD come from the germline V gene. The CDR3 runs 13 residues. Deletions cut 2 bases from V and 4 bases from J, with 8 bases between. The CDR3: CAISEAESYGYTF. The CDR3 DNA reads as TGTGCCATCAGTGAGGCGGAGTCCTATGGCTACACCTTC.

The chain recombines TRBV9 with TRBJ1-6; the D is unclear. The CDR3 extends over 13 amino acids. V lost 2 bases to trimming and J lost 10 bases, with 10 bases between them. Germline CDR1 reads SGDLS; CDR2 reads YYNGEE. CDR3 region: CASSVGGFSPLHF. As DNA, the CDR3 is TGTGCCAGCAGCGTTGGAGGGTTCTCACCCCTCCACTTT.

The CDR3 spells CASSRGQASNQPQHF. The CDR3, as DNA: TGTGCCAGCAGTAGGGGACAGGCCAGCAATCAGCCCCAGCATTTT. The rearrangement uses TRBV28 and TRBJ1-5; TRBD1 matches at 8 bases. The length of the CDR3 is 15 residues. The ends lost 5 bases at V and 1 base at J; junction bases unmatched: 4. Germline assignment: CDR1 MDHEN and CDR2 SYDVKM.

This chain uses TRBV4-2 with TRBJ2-2; D gene uncertain. From germline, CDR1 is LGHNA and CDR2 YNFKEQ. Trimming took off 1 base at V and 0 bases at J, with 9 bases between the two ends. The CDR3 length is 16 residues. CDR3: CASSQGVIANTGELFF. CDR3 sequence (DNA): TGTGCCAGCAGCCAAGGGGTAATCGCGAACACCGGGGAGCTGTTTTTT.

The chain couples TRBV4-2 to TRBJ1-4; D unclear. CDR3 length: 15 amino acids. Between the trimmed V and J ends, which lost 0 bases and 4 bases, there was a span of 9 bases. Germline-derived CDR1 and CDR2 are LGHNA and YNFKEQ. The CDR3 is CASSQDPGINEKLFF. The CDR3 coding sequence is TGTGCCAGCAGCCAAGATCCGGGGATTAATGAAAAACTGTTTTTT.

In DNA form, the CDR3 reads TGTGCCAGCAGCGTAGAACCAACAGGGTACACTGAAGCTTTCTTT. Its protein product is CASSVEPTGYTEAFF. The chain couples TRBV9 to TRBJ1-1, with D possibly being TRBD1 (6 bases). V lost 0 bases, J lost 3 bases, and 12 bases lay in between. CDR1 is SGDLS and CDR2 is YYNGEE in the germline V gene. The CDR3 length is 15 residues.

This rearrangement joins TRBV7-8 to TRBJ2-1, with 9 bases fitting TRBD1. The CDR3 sequence is 16 residues long. The trim removed 6 bases at V and 5 bases at J, leaving 11 bases unmatched. Germline V gene lookup returns CDR1 SGHVS and CDR2 FQNEAQ. The CDR3 spells CASRKRSGTGHNEQFF. The CDR3 nucleotides are TGTGCCAGCAGGAAACGGTCCGGGACAGGGCACAATGAGCAGTTCTTC.

This chain joins TRBV9 and TRBJ2-1; D might be TRBD1 (5 bases). The V gene lost 1 base and the J gene lost 1 base, with 18 bases spanning the gap. CDR3 size: 18 residues. CDR1 and CDR2 from the germline V gene are SGDLS and YYNGEE. The CDR3 reads CASSVQRSGWESYNEQFF. CDR3 DNA sequence: TGTGCCAGCAGCGTACAGCGATCAGGGTGGGAATCCTACAATGAGCAGTTCTTC.

V is TRBV15 and J is TRBJ1-6; TRBD1 is a possible D gene (5 bases). Germline lookup yields CDR1 LNHNV and CDR2 YYDKDF (reference sequence). The V end was cut by 0 bases, the J end by 10 bases, with 13 bases between. The CDR3 sequence is 15 residues long. The CDR3 nucleotides are TGTGCCACCAGCAGAGAACGGGACGACGGGTCACCCCTCCACTTT. It yields the protein CATSRERDDGSPLHF.

This sequence joins TRBV6-2 or TRBV6-3 and TRBJ2-3; TRBD2 aligns across 12 bases. Germline CDR1 reads MNHEY; CDR2 reads SVGEGT. With 3 bases clipped from V and 5 bases from J, the junction kept 9 bases outside the gene matches. CDR3 length equals 17 residues. The DNA of the CDR3 is TGTGCCAGCAGTTATCGCCGACTAGCGGGGGTTATAGATACGCAGTATTTT. Translation: CASSYRRLAGVIDTQYF.

The gene calls are TRBV3-1 (or the pseudogene TRBV3-2) and TRBJ2-3; 8 bases align to TRBD2. There are 16 residues in the CDR3. Germline CDR1 LGHDT, CDR2 YNNKEL (reference sequence). The trim removed 0 bases at V and 2 bases at J, leaving 4 bases unmatched. CDR3 sequence (DNA): TGTGCCAGCAGCCAAGATCTAGCGGGCCCCACAGATACGCAGTATTTT. The encoded protein is CASSQDLAGPTDTQYF.

The chain combines TRBV30 with TRBJ2-3; weak D call: TRBD1 (5 bases). The CDR3 loop spans 13 amino acids. The V end was cut by 4 bases, the J end by 4 bases, with 12 bases between. Germline V gene sequence: CDR1 GTSNPN, CDR2 SVGIG (reference sequence). The DNA of the CDR3 is TGTGCCTGGACCCCGACAGTCTCAGATACGCAGTATTTT. Translation: CAWTPTVSDTQYF.